The 28 T cell receptor beta chains below all came from one sample that was sequenced in a study of radiation and T cells in renal cell carcinoma. Treatment here: treatment-naive control, cytoreductive nephrectomy. Only in-frame clones appear in the TCRdb table, and some are missing; sequencing was by immunoSEQ multiplex PCR. The sample holds roughly 14,000 clones, 62% seen once. The source was tumor tissue, collected from a patient whose treatment was nephrectomy without radiotherapy. The receptor set was obtained from a man aged 60 to 69 with renal cell carcinoma.

The chain recombines TRBV29-1 with TRBJ2-3, with D unclear. CDR3 length: 12 residues. V was pared by 0 bases and J by 4 bases, with 5 bases between. CDR1 is SQVTM, CDR2 ANQGSEA, per germline. The CDR3 here is CSVEDGADTQYF. CDR3 coding DNA: TGCAGCGTTGAAGACGGCGCAGATACGCAGTATTTT.

This chain links TRBV10-3 with TRBJ1-2; 8 bases match TRBD1. The V and J ends lost 6 bases and 6 bases, in that order; junction bases with no gene match: 6. Germline-derived CDR1 and CDR2 are ENHRY and SYGVKD. The CDR3 sequence is 13 residues long. The CDR3 spells CAISPDREHGYTF. The CDR3 DNA follows: TGTGCCATCAGCCCGGACAGGGAGCATGGCTACACCTTC.

The V call is TRBV7-8, the J call TRBJ2-3, with TRBD1 identical over 7 bases. The junction had 6 bases not matched to a gene; V was cut back by 2 bases and J by 4 bases. The germline CDR1 and CDR2 sequences are SGHVS and FQNEAQ. CDR3 size: 15 residues. The CDR3: CASSLLNRGADTQYF. In nucleotides, the CDR3 is TGTGCCAGCAGCTTATTAAACAGGGGAGCAGATACGCAGTATTTT.

The V gene is TRBV5-1, the J gene TRBJ2-6, with a weak D call TRBD1 (6 bases). V gave up 2 bases and J gave up 2 bases, with 8 bases separating them. The CDR3 loop spans 15 amino acids. Per the germline V gene, CDR1 is SGHRS and CDR2 is YFSETQ. The CDR3 DNA follows: TGCGCCAGCAGCTTCGAGGGGGCTGGGGCCAACGTCCTGACTTTC. Encoded protein: CASSFEGAGANVLTF.

The chain is built from TRBV10-3 and TRBJ1-2; TRBD1 agrees at 8 bases. Germline V gene lookup returns CDR1 ENHRY and CDR2 SYGVKD. Trimming removed 6 bases from V and 1 base from J; junction bases left unmatched: 13. The CDR3 sequence is 17 residues long. CDR3 amino acids: CAIRPSGQGLYNYGYTF. The CDR3 DNA reads as TGTGCCATCAGACCATCCGGACAGGGACTCTATAACTATGGCTACACCTTC.

The rearrangement uses TRBV7-9 and TRBJ2-7; D is perhaps TRBD1 (5 bases). The CDR3 consists of 13 residues. Germline-derived CDR1 and CDR2 are SEHNR and FQNEAQ (reference sequence). Trimming took off 0 bases at V and 3 bases at J, with 6 bases between the two ends. The CDR3 DNA is TGTGCCAGCAGCTTAGCGGGGCTCTACGAGCAGTACTTC. It codes for CASSLAGLYEQYF.

The genes are TRBV27 and TRBJ2-7, with 10 bases matching TRBD2. CDR3 size: 14 residues. Germline-derived CDR1 and CDR2 are MNHEY and SMNVEV (reference sequence). Germline trimming cut 2 bases from V and 6 bases from J; bases unmatched to any gene: 4. CDR3 amino acids: CASSLTGTSAEQYF. In DNA form, the CDR3 reads TGTGCCAGCAGTTTAACCGGGACTAGCGCCGAGCAGTACTTC.

The chain employs TRBV5-4 and TRBJ1-2, with D possibly TRBD1 on 5 matching bases. Germline V CDR1 and CDR2: SGHNT, YYREEE (reference sequence). With 2 bases removed from V and 0 bases from J, the gap between germline ends came to 11 bases. The length of the CDR3 is 15 residues. For the CDR3, the DNA is TGTGCCAGCAGCTTCTTGGGACGCACTAACTATGGCTACACCTTC. Encoded protein: CASSFLGRTNYGYTF.

The chain joins TRBV6-5 to TRBJ2-7; 9 nucleotides align to TRBD1. V was pared by 6 bases and J by 5 bases, with 8 bases of the junction left unmatched. Germline CDR1 and CDR2: MNHEY and SVGAGI. The CDR3 loop spans 14 amino acids. The CDR3 DNA is TGTGCCAGCAGGGGGGGGACAGGGTCCCACGAGCAGTACTTC. This sequence encodes CASRGGTGSHEQYF.

This clone was seen only a few times. This chain connects TRBV19 to TRBJ1-1, with TRBD1 identical over 9 bases. The J segment lost 0 bases and the V segment lost 7 bases, leaving 6 bases of the junction unmatched. Germline V lookup: CDR1 LNHDA, CDR2 SQIVND (reference sequence). The CDR3 spans 15 residues. The CDR3 DNA reads as TGTGCCAGTACCGCCGGGACAGGGATGAACACTGAAGCTTTCTTT. This gives the protein CASTAGTGMNTEAFF.

The chain carries TRBV2 and TRBJ2-1; D remains unclear. With 5 bases removed from V and 13 bases from J, the gap between germline ends came to 18 bases. Germline CDR1 is SNHLY and CDR2 is FYNNEI. The CDR3 runs 13 residues. Here the CDR3 DNA reads TGTGCCAGCAGTCAGCTCCTAGGTAGCCCCCAGTTCTTC. Translated, it gives CASSQLLGSPQFF.

This sequence joins TRBV5-1 and TRBJ2-4; D not resolved. This CDR3 has 14 residues. The V gene lost 1 base and the J gene lost 0 bases, with 5 bases spanning the gap. Germline V gives CDR1 SGHRS, CDR2 YFSETQ. CDR3 loop: CASSLSIAKNIQYF. CDR3 DNA sequence: TGCGCCAGCAGCTTGTCCATAGCCAAAAACATTCAGTACTTC.

The J gene is TRBJ1-1, the V gene TRBV2; 10 nucleotides line up with TRBD1. CDR3 size: 14 residues. V lost 6 bases to trimming and J lost 5 bases; unmatched junction nucleotides: 6. Germline CDR1 is SNHLY and CDR2 is FYNNEI. Written as DNA, the CDR3 is TGTGCCAGCAGGGCGGGGACAGGGGTGACTGAAGCTTTCTTT. This sequence encodes CASRAGTGVTEAFF.

Within the sample, this clone is medium-sized. This rearrangement joins TRBV28 to TRBJ2-7; 7 positions match TRBD1. This CDR3 is built from 18 residues. Germline V lookup: CDR1 MDHEN, CDR2 SYDVKM. The trim removed 2 bases at V and 1 base at J, leaving 14 bases unmatched. The CDR3 DNA reads as TGTGCCAGCAGTTTACCCGGGACAGTGAACCTCCAATCCTACGAGCAGTACTTC. Its translation is CASSLPGTVNLQSYEQYF. Variable domain in full (rest from reference TRBV28 and TRBJ2-7): DVKVTQSSRYLVKRTGEKVFLECVQDMDHENMFWYRQDPGLGLRLIYFSYDVKMKEKGDIPEGYSVSREKKERFSLILESASTNQTSMYLCASSLPGTVNLQSYEQYFGPGTRLTVT.

The CDR3 coding sequence is TGTGCCAGCAACTTCCTAGGGGTGACCGACAATTCACCCCTCCACTTT. This sequence encodes CASNFLGVTDNSPLHF. The rearrangement links TRBV7-8 to TRBJ1-6, with D possibly being TRBD1 (5 bases). The V gene's germline CDR1 is SGHVS and CDR2 FQNEAQ. The CDR3 runs to 16 residues. Trimming removed 7 bases at V and 7 bases at J, with 20 bases between.

The J gene is TRBJ2-3, the V gene TRBV13; TRBD2 aligns across 12 bases. There are 17 residues in the CDR3. The V segment lost 0 bases and the J segment 2 bases; nucleotides outside the gene matches: 3. Germline loops: CDR1 PRHDT, CDR2 FYEKMQ (reference sequence). The CDR3 here is CASSLGLAGGNTDTQYF. The CDR3 nucleotides are TGTGCCAGCAGCTTAGGACTAGCGGGGGGCAACACAGATACGCAGTATTTT. Supplemented by reference TRBV13 and TRBJ2-3, the full variable domain reads AAGVIQSPRHLIKEKRETATLKCYPIPRHDTVYWYQQGPGQDPQFLISFYEKMQSDKGSIPDRFSAQQFSDYHSELNMSSLELGDSALYFCASSLGLAGGNTDTQYFGPGTRLTVL.

The CDR3: CASGRNTGGTEAFF. The CDR3 bases are TGTGCCAGCGGGCGGAATACAGGGGGCACTGAAGCTTTCTTT. The chain recombines TRBV6-5 with TRBJ1-1; 8 nucleotides line up with TRBD1. The CDR3 is made up of 14 amino acids. V gave up 8 bases and J gave up 4 bases; unmatched junction bases: 9. CDR1 MNHEY and CDR2 SVGAGI come from the germline V gene.

The chain carries TRBV12-5 and TRBJ2-3, with D maybe TRBD2 (6 bases). The CDR3 has 18 amino acids. Looked up from germline, CDR1 is LGHNT and CDR2 is FRNRAP. Trimming stripped 0 bases from V and 0 bases from J, with 16 bases between. In DNA form, the CDR3 reads TGTGCTAGTGGTTTGGTAGACGATGGGAGGTCCAGCACAGATACGCAGTATTTT. Amino acid sequence: CASGLVDDGRSSTDTQYF.

The chain carries TRBV14 and TRBJ2-1; D perhaps matches TRBD2 (5 bases). Germline CDR1 reads SGHDN; CDR2 reads FVKESK. This CDR3 spans 15 amino acids. V shed 2 bases and J shed 2 bases, with 10 bases lying between them. The CDR3 sequence: CASSQRNGTYNEQFF. The CDR3 DNA is TGTGCCAGCAGCCAACGGAACGGGACCTACAATGAGCAGTTCTTC.

The chain joins TRBV4-2 to TRBJ1-5, with D possibly being TRBD1 (6 bases). Germline CDR1 and CDR2: LGHNA and YNFKEQ. Deletions cut 0 bases from V and 6 bases from J, with 12 bases between. The CDR3 extends over 15 amino acids. The chain's CDR3 is CASSQDYRDTQPQHF. CDR3 bases: TGTGCCAGCAGCCAAGACTACCGGGACACTCAGCCCCAGCATTTT.

The rearrangement joins TRBV7-9 to TRBJ2-3; no definite D call. The germline V gene encodes CDR1 SEHNR and CDR2 FQNEAQ (reference sequence). V was trimmed by 4 bases and J by 1 base, leaving 15 bases between them. The CDR3 is 16 amino acids. CDR3 sequence reads: CASSSLAGLGTDTQYF. The DNA for the CDR3 is TGTGCCAGCAGCTCCCTTGCCGGATTGGGCACAGATACGCAGTATTTT.

This clone appeared a few times. The V and J genes are TRBV19 and TRBJ2-7, with 8 positions matching TRBD2. CDR3 length equals 13 residues. Per the germline V gene, CDR1 is LNHDA and CDR2 is SQIVND (reference sequence). J gave up 7 bases and V 5 bases, and 7 bases lay outside the gene matches. CDR3 sequence (DNA): TGTGCCAGTAGTCCCCGTGGCGGGGGGGAGCAGTACTTC. Protein: CASSPRGGGEQYF.

Regarding this clone: The junction shows a germline mismatch at one end, possibly a read error. V and J are TRBV19 and TRBJ2-7, with 10 bases lining up with TRBD2. The CDR3 is 17 amino acids. Germline V gives CDR1 LNHDA, CDR2 SQIVND (reference sequence). The CDR3 DNA is TGTGCCAGTAGTATAGTCAAACGGGGGAGGCTAGCGGGGGACAAATTCTTC. Translated: CASSIVKRGRLAGDKFF.

There are a few counts of this clone. This CDR3 is CASSTGTSVYQETQYF. For the CDR3, the DNA is TGTGCCAGCAGCACCGGGACTAGCGTTTACCAAGAGACCCAGTACTTC. This chain connects TRBV5-4 to TRBJ2-5; TRBD2 matches 10 bases. The germline V gene has CDR1 SGHNT and CDR2 YYREEE (reference sequence). The CDR3 has 16 amino acids. The V and J ends lost 4 bases and 0 bases, in that order; junction bases with no gene match: 6.

V is TRBV15 and J is TRBJ2-3; D possibly corresponds to TRBD2 (5 bases). There are 16 residues in the CDR3. Germline CDR1 LNHNV, CDR2 YYDKDF (reference sequence). V lost 1 base and J lost 2, with 13 bases in between. The CDR3 sequence: CATSRGEADFTDTQYF. Here the CDR3 DNA reads TGTGCCACCAGCAGAGGGGAAGCGGATTTCACAGATACGCAGTATTTT.

The V and J genes are TRBV28 and TRBJ1-5, with D unclear. Trimming cost V 2 bases and J 4 bases, with 3 bases left between them. In germline, CDR1 is MDHEN, CDR2 SYDVKM. The CDR3 is 12 residues long. This CDR3 reads CASSLTNQPQHF. The CDR3 DNA is TGTGCCAGCAGTTTAACAAATCAGCCCCAGCATTTT.

This clone was found a few times. The chain joins TRBV10-3 to TRBJ2-3; 7 nucleotides agree with TRBD2. This CDR3 is built from 11 residues. Germline CDR1 ENHRY, CDR2 SYGVKD. V lost 8 bases and J lost 4; bases outside the gene matches: 0. For the CDR3, the DNA is TGTGCCATCGGGGGGGCAGATACGCAGTATTTT. Its protein product is CAIGGADTQYF.

Only a few counts were recorded for this clone. J is TRBJ2-2 and V is TRBV18, with a possible D match to TRBD2 (6 bases). The CDR3 loop spans 13 amino acids. CDR1 and CDR2 from the germline V gene are KGHSH and LQKENI. V was pared by 6 bases and J by 6 bases, with 11 bases between. The CDR3 loop reads CASSSSGAGELFF. The CDR3 DNA follows: TGTGCCAGCTCGTCTTCGGGGGCCGGGGAGCTGTTTTTT.